One and the same sample provided the 10 T cell receptor beta chains below, sequenced in a study of T cell changes during pregnancy in multiple sclerosis. Using immunoSEQ multiplex PCR, the repertoire was profiled, and TCRdb retains in-frame clones only, with some absent. Of 25,000 to 35,000 clones detected, around nine tenths appear once; the ten largest clones hold approximately 0.43%. This specimen was CD4+ T cells from peripheral blood mononuclear cells, taken in the second trimester of pregnancy. The origin of the receptors is a female donor in good health, enrolled as a control in a pregnancy study.

The chain combines TRBV18 with TRBJ2-3; TRBD2 aligns across 7 bases. Germline loops: CDR1 KGHSH, CDR2 LQKENI. The CDR3 runs 17 residues. V shed 0 bases, J shed 5 bases, and the junction held 11 bases outside the gene matches. CDR3 sequence (DNA): TGTGCCAGCTCACCACCCCTGGGGGGGGAACGGGGAGATACGCAGTATTTT. It translates to CASSPPLGGERGDTQYF. The full variable domain, in which reference TRBV18 and TRBJ2-3 provide the parts outside the CDR3, is NAGVMQNPRHLVRRRGQEARLRCSPMKGHSHVYWYRQLPEEGLKFMVYLQKENIIDESGMPKERFSAEFPKEGPSILRIQQVVRGDSAAYFCASSPPLGGERGDTQYFGPGTRLTVL.

V gene TRBV7-2 combines with J gene TRBJ2-5, with 11 bases identical to TRBD2. The CDR3 has 18 amino acids. J was trimmed by 4 bases and V by 2 bases; bases with no gene match: 12. CDR1 is SGHTA, CDR2 FQGNSA, per germline. CDR3 protein: CASSLTGLADGGGETQYF. In DNA, the CDR3 is TGTGCCAGCAGCTTAACGGGACTAGCGGATGGCGGGGGAGAGACCCAGTACTTC.

This sequence joins TRBV5-1 and TRBJ2-7, with 13 bases matching TRBD2. V was pared by 4 bases and J by 2 bases, with 15 bases of the junction left unmatched. Germline V gives CDR1 SGHRS, CDR2 YFSETQ. This CDR3 spans 19 amino acids. This CDR3 is CASSLKGGLAGNLPYEQYF. CDR3 DNA: TGCGCCAGCAGCCTCAAAGGGGGACTAGCGGGGAACCTGCCCTACGAGCAGTACTTC.

This chain uses TRBV30 with TRBJ1-5; 8 bases align to TRBD1. After removal of 1 base from V and 5 bases from J, the junction contained 1 base not matched to a gene. The CDR3 is 13 amino acids. The germline CDR1 and CDR2 sequences are GTSNPN and SVGIG (reference sequence). The CDR3 coding sequence is TGTGCCTGGAGTGAACAGGGGGATCAGCCCCAGCATTTT. The encoded protein is CAWSEQGDQPQHF.

The V and J genes are TRBV5-6 and TRBJ1-2; D gene uncertain. V shed 0 bases and J shed 3 bases, with 15 bases lying between them. The CDR3 is made up of 16 amino acids. The germline CDR1 and CDR2 sequences are SGHDT and YYEEEE. The CDR3 sequence is CASSLVLLGQHYGYTF. CDR3 bases: TGTGCCAGCAGCTTGGTGCTTTTGGGCCAGCACTATGGCTACACCTTC.

The sample holds one count of this clone. The chain is built from TRBV9 and TRBJ1-6, with a tentative D call TRBD1 (5 bases). Trimming left V 3 bases short and J 10 bases short, with 14 bases between. Germline V gene data show CDR1 as SGDLS and CDR2 as YYNGEE. The CDR3 runs to 14 residues. The CDR3 loop reads CASSAGSKKSPLHF. CDR3 DNA sequence: TGTGCCAGCAGCGCAGGGTCTAAAAAATCACCCCTCCACTTT.

The sample holds one count of this clone. This chain uses TRBV7-9 with TRBJ1-2, with TRBD1 matching 7 bases. After removal of 3 bases from V and 4 bases from J, the junction contained 2 bases not matched to a gene. The CDR3 consists of 13 residues. Germline V gene lookup returns CDR1 SEHNR and CDR2 FQNEAQ (reference sequence). For the CDR3, the DNA is TGTGCCAGCAGCTTGGAGGGGGCCTATGGCTACACCTTC. It translates to CASSLEGAYGYTF.

As concerns this clone: Without the conserved terminal phenylalanine or tryptophan, this CDR3 likely stems from a read error. Because the CDR3's place on the DNA is in doubt, the DNA is left out and the CDR3 is given as listed by TCRdb. The chain recombines TRBV2 with TRBJ2-3; TRBD1 is taken as the D call from the table, unchecked against the DNA. Germline loops: CDR1 SNHLY, CDR2 FYNNEI. The CDR3 region is 12 residues in length, termini included. The CDR3 here is CASSERTQIRIP.

This clone was observed a few times. V gene TRBV19 combines with J gene TRBJ1-1; 7 bases map to TRBD1. The CDR3 spans 14 residues. With 4 bases clipped from V and 5 bases from J, the junction kept 7 bases outside the gene matches. Germline V CDR1 and CDR2: LNHDA, SQIVND (reference sequence). The CDR3 DNA follows: TGTGCCAGTAGTACACGACAGGGCTGGACTGAAGCTTTCTTT. This encodes CASSTRQGWTEAFF.

V usage is TRBV5-4 and J usage is TRBJ1-3, with D perhaps matching TRBD1 (5 bases). This CDR3 contains 14 residues. V lost 3 bases and J lost 1, with 8 bases in between. CDR1 SGHNT and CDR2 YYREEE come from the germline V gene (reference sequence). The CDR3 sequence is CASSSQGSGNTIYF. In DNA, the CDR3 is TGTGCCAGCAGCTCCCAGGGATCTGGAAACACCATATATTTT.